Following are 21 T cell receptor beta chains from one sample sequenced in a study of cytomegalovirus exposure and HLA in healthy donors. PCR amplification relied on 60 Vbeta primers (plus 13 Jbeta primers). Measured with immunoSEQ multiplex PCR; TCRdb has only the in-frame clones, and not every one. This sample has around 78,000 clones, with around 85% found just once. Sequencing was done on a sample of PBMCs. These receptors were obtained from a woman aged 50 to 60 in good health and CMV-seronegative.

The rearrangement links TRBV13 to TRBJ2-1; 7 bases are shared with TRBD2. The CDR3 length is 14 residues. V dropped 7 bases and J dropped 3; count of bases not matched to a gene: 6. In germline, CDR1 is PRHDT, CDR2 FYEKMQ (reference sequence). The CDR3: CASMVGGDYNEQFF. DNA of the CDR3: TGTGCCAGCATGGTGGGGGGGGACTACAATGAGCAGTTCTTC.

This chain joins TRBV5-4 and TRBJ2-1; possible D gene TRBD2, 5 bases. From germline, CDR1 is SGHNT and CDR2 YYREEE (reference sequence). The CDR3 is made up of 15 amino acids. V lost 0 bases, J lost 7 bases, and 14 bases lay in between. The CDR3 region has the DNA TGTGCCAGCAGCTTGGACAGTTTGGAGGTAAATGAGCAGTTCTTC. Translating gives CASSLDSLEVNEQFF.

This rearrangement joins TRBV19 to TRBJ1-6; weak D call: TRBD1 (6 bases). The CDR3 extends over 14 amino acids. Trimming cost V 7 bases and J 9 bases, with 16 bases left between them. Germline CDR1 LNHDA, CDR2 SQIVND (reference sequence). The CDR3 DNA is TGTGCCAGTAAAGTTCAGGGGTCGGCTTCACCCCTCCACTTT. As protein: CASKVQGSASPLHF.

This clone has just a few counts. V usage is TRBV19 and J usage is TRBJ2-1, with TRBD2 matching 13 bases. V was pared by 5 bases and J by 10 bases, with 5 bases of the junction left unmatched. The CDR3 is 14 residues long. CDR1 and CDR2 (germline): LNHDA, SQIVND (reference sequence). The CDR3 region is CASSGTSGVLEQFF. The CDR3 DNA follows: TGTGCCAGTAGTGGGACTAGCGGGGTGCTAGAGCAGTTCTTC.

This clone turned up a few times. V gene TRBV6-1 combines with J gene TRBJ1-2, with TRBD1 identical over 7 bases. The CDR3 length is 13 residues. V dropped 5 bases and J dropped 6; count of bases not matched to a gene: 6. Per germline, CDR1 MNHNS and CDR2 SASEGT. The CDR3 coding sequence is TGTGCCAGCAGTATAACAGGGGAGGATGGCTACACCTTC. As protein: CASSITGEDGYTF.

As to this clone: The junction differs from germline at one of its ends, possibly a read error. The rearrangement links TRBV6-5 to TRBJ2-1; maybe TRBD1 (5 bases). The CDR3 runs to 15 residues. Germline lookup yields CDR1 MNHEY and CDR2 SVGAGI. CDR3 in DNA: TGTGCCAGCAGTTCTTTGATACCAGGGTACAGTGAGCAGTTCTTC. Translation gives CASSSLIPGYSEQFF.

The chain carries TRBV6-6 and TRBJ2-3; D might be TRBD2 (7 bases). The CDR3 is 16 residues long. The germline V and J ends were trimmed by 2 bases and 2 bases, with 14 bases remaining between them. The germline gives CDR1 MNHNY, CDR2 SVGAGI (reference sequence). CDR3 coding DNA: TGTGCCAGCAGTTACGATACGGGGGGCTCCACAGATACGCAGTATTTT. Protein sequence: CASSYDTGGSTDTQYF.

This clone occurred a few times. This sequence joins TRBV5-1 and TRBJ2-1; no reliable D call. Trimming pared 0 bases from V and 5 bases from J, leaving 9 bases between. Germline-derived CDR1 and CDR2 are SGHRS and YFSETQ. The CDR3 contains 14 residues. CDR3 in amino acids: CASSLGANNNEQFF. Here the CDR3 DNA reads TGCGCCAGCAGCTTGGGAGCGAATAACAATGAGCAGTTCTTC.

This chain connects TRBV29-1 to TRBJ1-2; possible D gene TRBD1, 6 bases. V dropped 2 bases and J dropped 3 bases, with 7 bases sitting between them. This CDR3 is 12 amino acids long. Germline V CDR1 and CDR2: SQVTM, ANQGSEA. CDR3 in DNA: TGCAGCGTTGAAAGGGGGTACTATGGCTACACCTTC. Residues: CSVERGYYGYTF.

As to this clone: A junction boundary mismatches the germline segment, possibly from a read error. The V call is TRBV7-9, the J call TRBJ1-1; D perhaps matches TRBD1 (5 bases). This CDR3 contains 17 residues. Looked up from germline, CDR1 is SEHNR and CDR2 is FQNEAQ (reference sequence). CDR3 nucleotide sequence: TGTCCCAGCCATAACAGGAATCCCACCCCGATGAACACTGAAGCTTTCTTT. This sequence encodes CPSHNRNPTPMNTEAFF.

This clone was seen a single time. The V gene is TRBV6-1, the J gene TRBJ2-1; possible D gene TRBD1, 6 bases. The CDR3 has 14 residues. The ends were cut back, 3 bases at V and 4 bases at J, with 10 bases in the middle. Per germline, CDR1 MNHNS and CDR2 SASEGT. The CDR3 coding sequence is TGTGCCAGCAGTGACCGGACAGAGTACAATGAGCAGTTCTTC. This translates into CASSDRTEYNEQFF.

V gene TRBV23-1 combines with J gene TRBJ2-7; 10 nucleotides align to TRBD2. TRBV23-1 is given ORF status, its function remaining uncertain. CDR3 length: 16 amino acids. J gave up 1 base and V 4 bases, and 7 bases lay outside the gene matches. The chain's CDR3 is CASSLNGTSVSYEQYF. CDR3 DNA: TGCGCCAGCAGTCTGAACGGGACTAGCGTATCCTACGAGCAGTACTTC.

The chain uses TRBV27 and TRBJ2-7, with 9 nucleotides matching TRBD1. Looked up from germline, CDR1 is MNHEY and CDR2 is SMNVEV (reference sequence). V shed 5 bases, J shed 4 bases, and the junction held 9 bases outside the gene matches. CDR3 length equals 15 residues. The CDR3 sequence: CASSPTGGAGYEQYF. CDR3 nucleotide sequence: TGTGCCAGCAGTCCCACAGGGGGCGCCGGTTACGAGCAGTACTTC.

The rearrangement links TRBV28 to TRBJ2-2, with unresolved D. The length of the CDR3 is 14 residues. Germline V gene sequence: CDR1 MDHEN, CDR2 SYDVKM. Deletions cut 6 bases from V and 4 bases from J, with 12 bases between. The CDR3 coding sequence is TGTGCCAGCAGCTCCCTCCTTCCCACCGGGGAGCTGTTTTTT. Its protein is CASSSLLPTGELFF.

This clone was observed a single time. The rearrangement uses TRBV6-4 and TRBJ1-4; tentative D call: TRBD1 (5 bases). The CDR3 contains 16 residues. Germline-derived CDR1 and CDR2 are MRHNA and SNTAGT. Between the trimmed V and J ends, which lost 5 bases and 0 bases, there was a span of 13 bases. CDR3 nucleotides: TGTGCCAGCAGTCCACGGGGGGGGGCAACTAATGAAAAACTGTTTTTT. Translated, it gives CASSPRGGATNEKLFF.

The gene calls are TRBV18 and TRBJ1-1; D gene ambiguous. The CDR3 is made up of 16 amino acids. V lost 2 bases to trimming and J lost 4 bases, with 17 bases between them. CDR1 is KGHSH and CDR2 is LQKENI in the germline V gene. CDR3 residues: CASSPWREGLGTEAFF. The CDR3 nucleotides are TGTGCCAGCTCACCATGGCGGGAGGGCCTGGGCACTGAAGCTTTCTTT.

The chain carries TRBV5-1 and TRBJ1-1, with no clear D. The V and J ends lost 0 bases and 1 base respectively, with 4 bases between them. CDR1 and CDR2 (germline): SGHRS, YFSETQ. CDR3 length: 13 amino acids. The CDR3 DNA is TGCGCCAGCAGCTTGGCCCAGAACACTGAAGCTTTCTTT. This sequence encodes CASSLAQNTEAFF.

In nucleotides, the CDR3 is TGCAGCGTGATCACCGGGGGAGACTATGGCTACACCTTC. Its translation: CSVITGGDYGYTF. This rearrangement joins TRBV29-1 to TRBJ1-2; perhaps TRBD1 as D (5 bases). The germline CDR1 and CDR2 sequences are SQVTM and ANQGSEA. CDR3 length: 13 amino acids. With 6 bases removed from V and 3 bases from J, the gap between germline ends came to 14 bases.

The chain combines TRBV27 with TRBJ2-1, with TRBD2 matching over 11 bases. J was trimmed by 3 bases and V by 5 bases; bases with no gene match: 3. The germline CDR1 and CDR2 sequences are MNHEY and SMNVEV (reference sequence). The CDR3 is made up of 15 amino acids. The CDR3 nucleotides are TGTGCCAGCAGTGCTAGCGGGGGGTACTACAATGAGCAGTTCTTC. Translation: CASSASGGYYNEQFF.

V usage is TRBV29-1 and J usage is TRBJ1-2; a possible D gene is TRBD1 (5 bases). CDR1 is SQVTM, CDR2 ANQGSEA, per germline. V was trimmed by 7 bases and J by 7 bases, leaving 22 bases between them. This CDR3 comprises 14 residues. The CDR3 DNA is TGCAGCGCCAGGGAGGGAGAGGCATATGGTGGCTACACCTTC. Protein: CSAREGEAYGGYTF.

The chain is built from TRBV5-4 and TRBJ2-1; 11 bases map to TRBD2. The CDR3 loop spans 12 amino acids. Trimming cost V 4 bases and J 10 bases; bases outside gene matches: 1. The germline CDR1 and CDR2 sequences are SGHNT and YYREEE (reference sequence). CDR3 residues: CASSRTSGEQFF. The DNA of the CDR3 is TGTGCCAGCAGCCGGACTAGCGGGGAGCAGTTCTTC. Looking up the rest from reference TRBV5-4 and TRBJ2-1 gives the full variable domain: ETGVTQSPTHLIKTRGQQVTLRCSSQSGHNTVSWYQQALGQGPQFIFQYYREEENGRGNFPPRFSGLQFPNYSSELNVNALELDDSALYLCASSRTSGEQFFGPGTRLTVL.